This T cell receptor (beta chain) is drawn from a study of blood T cell repertoires in COVID-19. The data were produced by immunoSEQ multiplex PCR, yet TCRdb's version contains in-frame clones alone and is incomplete. The profile shows approximately 290,000 clones, approximately 85% of them singletons. The V end was cut by 5 bases, the J end by 1 base, with 8 bases between. The CDR3 consists of 13 residues. Germline values: CDR1 SEHNR, CDR2 FQNEAQ (reference sequence). This clonotype was sampled from a human donor with COVID-19, enrolled during active disease. The donor label of this sample is uncertain. The chain joins TRBV7-9 to TRBJ1-2, with no clear D. Sequenced input: peripheral blood. In DNA form, the CDR3 reads TGTGCCAGCAGCACTGAACTTAACTATGGCTACACCTTC. Its translation is CASSTELNYGYTF.